This T cell receptor beta chain was observed in a study of cytomegalovirus exposure and HLA in healthy donors. This CDR3 spans 15 amino acids. Germline V gene lookup returns CDR1 SNHLY and CDR2 FYNNEI. Trimming took off 4 bases at V and 5 bases at J, with 17 bases between the two ends. Unrecorded immune exposure was likely among donors, who were nominally healthy when sampled. Researchers ran the PCR with 60 Vbeta and 13 Jbeta primers. Repertoires were generated with immunoSEQ multiplex PCR, while TCRdb's copy carries only in-frame clones and drops some. The sample yields fewer than 150,000 clones, around 80% seen once. As to this clone: Its target is unknown.

Study findings and constraints: Segments of the TCR beta V type were, in most cases, productive about 90% or about 30% of the time in an earlier analysis.

Specimen: PBMCs. This clonotype was sampled from a man aged 30 to 45 in good health and CMV-seronegative. V gene TRBV2 combines with J gene TRBJ1-1, with D perhaps TRBD1 (6 bases). The CDR3 region has the DNA TGTGCCAGCAGTGGGGGGTTAGGGGGAACAACTGAAGCTTTCTTT. Translated, it gives CASSGGLGGTTEAFF.